What follows are 2 T cell receptor beta chains derived from one specimen sequenced in a study of T cell repertoires in cytomegalovirus infection. What these receptors recognize is not known. One entry per CDR3 protein, called by TCRdb with MiXCR from the reads. This sample has approximately 990,000 distinct CDR3 sequences; approximately 31% occur once, and the top ten carry around an eighth. The sample was cultured CD8+ T cells from PBMCs, taken from culture after CMV antigen stimulation. Receptor source: a human donor in good health (CMV status not recorded). Some clones in this sample may be carry-over from other donors' samples.

The V call is TRBV19, the J call TRBJ2-7; maybe TRBD1 (5 bases). The V gene's germline CDR1 is LNHDA and CDR2 SQIVND (reference sequence). V lost 2 bases, J lost 4 bases, and 15 bases lay in between. This CDR3 has 15 residues. Here the CDR3 reads CASSIFGDSTYEQYF. The DNA of the CDR3 is TGTGCCAGTAGTATATTTGGAGACAGTACTTACGAGCAGTACTTC.

A word on this clonotype: This may stem from a read error, because a much larger clone lies one nucleotide away. The chain couples TRBV7-2 to TRBJ2-2; 7 bases line up with TRBD1. This CDR3 comprises 15 residues. Per germline, CDR1 SGHTA and CDR2 FQGNSA. V trimming: 9 bases; J trimming: 4 bases; junction bases outside the gene matches: 11. Written as DNA, the CDR3 is TGTGCCAGGAGCGTAGCCGGGACAGCCACCGGGGAGCTGTTTTTT. It encodes CARSVAGTATGELFF. The full variable domain, completed using reference TRBV7-2 and TRBJ2-2, is GAGVSQSPSNKVTEKGKDVELRCDPISGHTALYWYRQSLGQGLEFLIYFQGNSAPDKSGLPSDRFSAERTGGSVSTLTIQRTQQEDSAVYLCARSVAGTATGELFFGEGSRLTVL.